The 3 T cell receptor beta chains given below trace back to one sample, sequenced in a study of T cell clonality in common variable immunodeficiency. Findings and limits, study-wide: In common variable immunodeficiency, TCR beta chains reportedly carried fewer deletions and N-nucleotide insertions.

No antigen has been assigned to these receptors. The data were produced by immunoSEQ multiplex PCR, yet TCRdb's version contains in-frame clones alone and is incomplete. There are more than 25,000 clones in the sample, none observed a single time. The sequenced sample was peripheral blood mononuclear cells. These TCRs come from a human donor with common variable immunodeficiency.

This clone was counted a few times. The DNA ends 3 residues before the CDR3 does, and the rest of the CDR3 is filled in from the germline J gene. The gene calls are TRBV23-1 and TRBJ1-2; 11 bases are a match to TRBD1. TRBV23-1 is classed as an ORF, of uncertain function. The CDR3 totals 16 residues. V was clipped by 3 bases and J by 3 bases; unmatched bases: 6. The sequenced part of the CDR3 DNA is TGCGCCAGCAGTCAGTCCGGGACAGGGGGTTACTATGGC. This gives the protein CASSQSGTGGYYG. The CDR3, in full, reads CASSQSGTGGYYGYTF.

Worth noting for this clone: The CDR3 goes on 3 residues after the read ends, and that part is filled in from the germline J gene. This chain connects TRBV20-1 to TRBJ1-6; a possible D gene is TRBD1 (6 bases). The CDR3 spans 13 residues. V shed 3 bases and J shed 7 bases, with 10 bases lying between them. CDR1 and CDR2 from the germline V gene are DFQATT and SNEGSKA (reference sequence). Partial CDR3 DNA: TGCAGTGCTAGCCAGGGACACAATTCACCC. Its protein is CSASQGHNSP. The whole CDR3 region reads CSASQGHNSPLHF.

Remarks on this clone: The read finishes 3 residues shy of the CDR3 end, and the germline J gene is used to complete it. The J gene is TRBJ2-1, the V gene TRBV6-2 or TRBV6-3; D might be TRBD1 (5 bases). Looked up from germline, CDR1 is MNHEY and CDR2 is SVGEGT. This CDR3 has 15 residues. V was shortened by 0 bases and J by 1 base, with 7 bases between the two germline ends. CDR3 sequence reads: CASSYSDRSYNEQFF. The covered CDR3 bases are TGTGCCAGCAGTTACTCCGACAGATCCTACAATGAG.